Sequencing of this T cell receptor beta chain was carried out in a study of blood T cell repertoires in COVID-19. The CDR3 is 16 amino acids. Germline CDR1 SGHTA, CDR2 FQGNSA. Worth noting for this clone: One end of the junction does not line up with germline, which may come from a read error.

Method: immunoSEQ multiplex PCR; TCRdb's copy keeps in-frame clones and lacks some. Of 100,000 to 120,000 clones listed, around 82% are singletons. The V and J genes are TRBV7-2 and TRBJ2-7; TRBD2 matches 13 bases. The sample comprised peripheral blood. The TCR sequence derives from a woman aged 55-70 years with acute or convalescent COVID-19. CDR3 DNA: TGTGCCAGCAGCTGGACTAGCGGGGGCCCCTTCTACGGGCAGTACTTC. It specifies CASSWTSGGPFYGQYF.